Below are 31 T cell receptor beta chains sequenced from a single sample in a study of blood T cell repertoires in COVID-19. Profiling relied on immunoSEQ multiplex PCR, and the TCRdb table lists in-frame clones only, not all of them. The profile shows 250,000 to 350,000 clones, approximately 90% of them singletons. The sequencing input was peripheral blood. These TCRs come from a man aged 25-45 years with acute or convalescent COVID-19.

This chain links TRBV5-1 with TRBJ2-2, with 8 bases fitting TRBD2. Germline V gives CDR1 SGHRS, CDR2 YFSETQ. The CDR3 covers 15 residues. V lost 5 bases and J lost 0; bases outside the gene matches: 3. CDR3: CASRGLAANTGELFF. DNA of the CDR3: TGCGCCAGCAGAGGACTAGCAGCGAACACCGGGGAGCTGTTTTTT.

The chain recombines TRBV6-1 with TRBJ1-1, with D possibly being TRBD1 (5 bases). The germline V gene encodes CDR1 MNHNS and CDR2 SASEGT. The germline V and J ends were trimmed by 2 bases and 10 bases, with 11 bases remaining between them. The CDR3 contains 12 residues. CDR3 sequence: CASSETRVRAFF. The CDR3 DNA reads TGTGCCAGCAGTGAAACCAGGGTACGAGCTTTCTTT.

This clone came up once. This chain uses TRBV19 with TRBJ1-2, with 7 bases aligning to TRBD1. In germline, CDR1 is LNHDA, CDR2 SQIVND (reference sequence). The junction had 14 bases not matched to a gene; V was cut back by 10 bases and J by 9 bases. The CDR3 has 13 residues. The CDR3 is CATDTGARSRYTF. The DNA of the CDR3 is TGTGCCACTGATACAGGGGCCCGGTCGCGCTACACCTTC.

In DNA, the CDR3 is TGTGCCAGCAGCTTGGGGGGGACTAGCGGGAGGAATGAGCAGTTCTTC. Its translation is CASSLGGTSGRNEQFF. The chain couples TRBV5-4 to TRBJ2-1, with TRBD2 identical over 15 bases. There are 16 residues in the CDR3. J gave up 7 bases and V 0 bases, and 2 bases lay outside the gene matches. Germline V gene data show CDR1 as SGHNT and CDR2 as YYREEE (reference sequence).

This chain's CDR3 is CASSLRIGGGQETQYF. CDR3 coding DNA: TGTGCCAGCAGCTTAAGAATAGGGGGAGGGCAAGAGACCCAGTACTTC. The chain has TRBV7-3 and TRBJ2-5, with D perhaps matching TRBD2 (7 bases). V was trimmed by 1 base and J by 2 bases, leaving 14 bases between them. CDR3 length: 16 residues. Germline lookup yields CDR1 SGHTA and CDR2 FQGTGA.

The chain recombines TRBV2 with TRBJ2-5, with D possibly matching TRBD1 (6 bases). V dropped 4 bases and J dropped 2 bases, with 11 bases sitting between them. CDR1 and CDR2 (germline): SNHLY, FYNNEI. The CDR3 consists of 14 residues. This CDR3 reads CASSADRQQETQYF. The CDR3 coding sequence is TGTGCCAGCAGTGCGGACAGACAACAAGAGACCCAGTACTTC.

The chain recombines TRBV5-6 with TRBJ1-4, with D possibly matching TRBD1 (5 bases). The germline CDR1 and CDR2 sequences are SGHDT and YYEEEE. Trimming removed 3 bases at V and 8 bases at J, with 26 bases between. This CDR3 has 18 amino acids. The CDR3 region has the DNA TGTGCCAGCAGCTATCAGTCCCCCCGACGGGGGGGTCGAGAAAAACTGTTTTTT. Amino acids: CASSYQSPRRGGREKLFF.

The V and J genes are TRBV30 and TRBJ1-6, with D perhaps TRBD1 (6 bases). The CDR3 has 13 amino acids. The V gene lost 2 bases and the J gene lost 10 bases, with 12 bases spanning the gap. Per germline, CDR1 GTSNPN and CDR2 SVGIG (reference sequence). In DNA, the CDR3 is TGTGCCTGGAGTTACAGGGAGGGATCACCCCTCCACTTT. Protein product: CAWSYREGSPLHF.

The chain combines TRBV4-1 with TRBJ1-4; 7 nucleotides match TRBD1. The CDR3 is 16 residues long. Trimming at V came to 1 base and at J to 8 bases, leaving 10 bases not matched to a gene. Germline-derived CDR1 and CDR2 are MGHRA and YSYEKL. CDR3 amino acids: CASSQGTGATGEKLFF. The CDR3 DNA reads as TGCGCCAGCAGCCAAGGCACAGGGGCCACAGGGGAAAAACTGTTTTTT.

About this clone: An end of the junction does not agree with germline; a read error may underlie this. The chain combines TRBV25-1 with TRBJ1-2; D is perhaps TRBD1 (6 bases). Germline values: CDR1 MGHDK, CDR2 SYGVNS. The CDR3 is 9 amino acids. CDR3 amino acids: CASPETGFF. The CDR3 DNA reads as TGTGCCAGCCCGGAAACAGGGTTCTTC.

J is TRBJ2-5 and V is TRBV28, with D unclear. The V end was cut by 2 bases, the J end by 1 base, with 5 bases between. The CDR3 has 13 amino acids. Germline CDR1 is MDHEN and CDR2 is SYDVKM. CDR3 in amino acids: CASSLGLQETQYF. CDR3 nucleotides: TGTGCCAGCAGTTTAGGCCTCCAAGAGACCCAGTACTTC. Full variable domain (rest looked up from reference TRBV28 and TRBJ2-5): DVKVTQSSRYLVKRTGEKVFLECVQDMDHENMFWYRQDPGLGLRLIYFSYDVKMKEKGDIPEGYSVSREKKERFSLILESASTNQTSMYLCASSLGLQETQYFGPGTRLLVL.

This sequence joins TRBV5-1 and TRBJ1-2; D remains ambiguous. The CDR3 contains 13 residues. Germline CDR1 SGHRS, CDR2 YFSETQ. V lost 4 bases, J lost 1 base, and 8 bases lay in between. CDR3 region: CASSTGNNYGYTF. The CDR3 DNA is TGCGCCAGCAGCACGGGAAATAACTATGGCTACACCTTC. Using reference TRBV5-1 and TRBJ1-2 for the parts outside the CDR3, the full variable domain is KAGVTQTPRYLIKTRGQQVTLSCSPISGHRSVSWYQQTPGQGLQFLFEYFSETQRNKGNFPGRFSGRQFSNSRSEMNVSTLELGDSALYLCASSTGNNYGYTFGSGTRLTVV.

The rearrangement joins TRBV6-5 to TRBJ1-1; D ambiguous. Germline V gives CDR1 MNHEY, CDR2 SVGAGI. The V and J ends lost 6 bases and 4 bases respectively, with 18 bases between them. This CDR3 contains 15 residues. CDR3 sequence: CASRIYRALGTEAFF. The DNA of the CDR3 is TGTGCCAGCAGAATATACAGAGCTTTGGGCACTGAAGCTTTCTTT.

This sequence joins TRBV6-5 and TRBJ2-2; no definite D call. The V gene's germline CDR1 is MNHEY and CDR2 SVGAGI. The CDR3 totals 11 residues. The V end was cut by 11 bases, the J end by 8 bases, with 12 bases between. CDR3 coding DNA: TGTGCCTTGGTTATCGAGGGGGAGCTGTTTTTT. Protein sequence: CALVIEGELFF.

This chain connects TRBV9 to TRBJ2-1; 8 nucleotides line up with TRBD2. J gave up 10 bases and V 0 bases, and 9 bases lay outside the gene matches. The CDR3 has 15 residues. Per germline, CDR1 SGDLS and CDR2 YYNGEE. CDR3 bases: TGTGCCAGCAGCGTAGCAACTAGCGGTGTGGCAGAGCAGTTCTTC. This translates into CASSVATSGVAEQFF.

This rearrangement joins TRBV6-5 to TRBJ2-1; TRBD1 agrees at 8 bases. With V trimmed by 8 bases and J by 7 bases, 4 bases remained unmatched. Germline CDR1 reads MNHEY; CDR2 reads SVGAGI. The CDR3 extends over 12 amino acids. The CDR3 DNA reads TGTGCCAGCGGATACAGGGGGAATGAGCAGTTCTTC. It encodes CASGYRGNEQFF.

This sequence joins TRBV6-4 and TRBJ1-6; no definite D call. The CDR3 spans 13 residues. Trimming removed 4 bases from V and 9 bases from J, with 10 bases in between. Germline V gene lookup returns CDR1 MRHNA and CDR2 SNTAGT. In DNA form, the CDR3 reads TGTGCCAGCAGTGTTTCAAGCGGTTCACCCCTCCACTTT. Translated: CASSVSSGSPLHF.

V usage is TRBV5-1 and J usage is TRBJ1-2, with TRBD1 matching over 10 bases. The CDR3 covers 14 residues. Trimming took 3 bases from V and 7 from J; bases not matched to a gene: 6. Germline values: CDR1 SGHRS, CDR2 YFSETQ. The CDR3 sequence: CASSSMTGGFGYTF. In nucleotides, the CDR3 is TGCGCCAGCAGCTCAATGACAGGGGGCTTTGGCTACACCTTC.

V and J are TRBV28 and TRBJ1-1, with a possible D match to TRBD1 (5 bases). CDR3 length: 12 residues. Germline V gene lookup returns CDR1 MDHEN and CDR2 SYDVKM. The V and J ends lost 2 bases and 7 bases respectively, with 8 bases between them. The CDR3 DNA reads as TGTGCCAGCAGTTTACCCGACAGTGAAGCTTTCTTT. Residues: CASSLPDSEAFF.

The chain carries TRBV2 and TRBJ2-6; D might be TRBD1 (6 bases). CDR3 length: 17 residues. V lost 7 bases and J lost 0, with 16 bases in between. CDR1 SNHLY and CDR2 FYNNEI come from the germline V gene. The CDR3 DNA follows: TGTGCCAGCATATCGGACAGCGGTTCCTCTGGGGCCAACGTCCTGACTTTC. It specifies CASISDSGSSGANVLTF.

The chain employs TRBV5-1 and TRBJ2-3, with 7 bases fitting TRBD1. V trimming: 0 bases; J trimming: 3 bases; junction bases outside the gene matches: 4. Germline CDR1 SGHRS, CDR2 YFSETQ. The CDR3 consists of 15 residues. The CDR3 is CASSLGGQQTDTQYF. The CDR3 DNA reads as TGCGCCAGCAGCTTGGGGGGACAGCAAACAGATACGCAGTATTTT.

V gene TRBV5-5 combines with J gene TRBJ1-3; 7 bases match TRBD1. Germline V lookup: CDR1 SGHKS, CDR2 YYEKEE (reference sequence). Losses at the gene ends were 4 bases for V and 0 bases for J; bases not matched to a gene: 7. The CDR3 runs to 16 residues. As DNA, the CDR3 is TGTGCCAGCAGCCCGGGGACAGCTCCCTCTGGAAACACCATATATTTT. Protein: CASSPGTAPSGNTIYF.

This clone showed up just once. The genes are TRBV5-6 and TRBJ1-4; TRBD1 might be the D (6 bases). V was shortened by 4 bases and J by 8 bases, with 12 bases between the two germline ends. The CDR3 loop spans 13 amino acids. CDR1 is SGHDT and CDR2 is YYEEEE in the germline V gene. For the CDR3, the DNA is TGTGCCAGCAGCCACAGGGATGGGGAAAAACTGTTTTTT. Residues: CASSHRDGEKLFF.

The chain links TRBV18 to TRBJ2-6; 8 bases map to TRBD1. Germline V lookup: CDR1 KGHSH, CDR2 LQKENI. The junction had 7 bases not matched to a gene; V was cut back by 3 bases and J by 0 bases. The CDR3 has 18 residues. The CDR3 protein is CASSPGTGPRSGANVLTF. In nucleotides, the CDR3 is TGTGCCAGCTCACCCGGGACAGGTCCTCGCTCTGGGGCCAACGTCCTGACTTTC.

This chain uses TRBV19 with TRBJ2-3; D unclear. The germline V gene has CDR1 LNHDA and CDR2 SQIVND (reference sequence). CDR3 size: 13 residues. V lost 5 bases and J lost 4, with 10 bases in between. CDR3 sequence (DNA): TGTGCCAGTAGTTACAGTCTCCCAGATACGCAGTATTTT. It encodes CASSYSLPDTQYF.

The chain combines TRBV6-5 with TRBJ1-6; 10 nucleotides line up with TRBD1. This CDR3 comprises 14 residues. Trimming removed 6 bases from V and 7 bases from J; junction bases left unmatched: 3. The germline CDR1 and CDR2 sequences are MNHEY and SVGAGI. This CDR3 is CASSQTGGNSPLHF. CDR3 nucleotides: TGTGCCAGCAGCCAGACAGGGGGCAATTCACCCCTCCACTTT.

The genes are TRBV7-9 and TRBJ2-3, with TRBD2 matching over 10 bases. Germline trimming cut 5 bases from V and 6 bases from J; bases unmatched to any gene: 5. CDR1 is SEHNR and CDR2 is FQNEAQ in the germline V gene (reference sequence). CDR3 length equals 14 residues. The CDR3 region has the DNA TGTGCCAGCAGCCAAGGGACTAGCGCCGATACGCAGTATTTT. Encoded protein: CASSQGTSADTQYF.

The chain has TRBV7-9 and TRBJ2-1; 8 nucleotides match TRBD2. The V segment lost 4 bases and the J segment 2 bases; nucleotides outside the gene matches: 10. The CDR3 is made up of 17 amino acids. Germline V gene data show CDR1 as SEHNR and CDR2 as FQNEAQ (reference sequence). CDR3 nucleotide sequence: TGTGCCAGCAGCTCCCCGGACAGCGGGGGTGCCTACAATGAGCAGTTCTTC. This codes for CASSSPDSGGAYNEQFF.

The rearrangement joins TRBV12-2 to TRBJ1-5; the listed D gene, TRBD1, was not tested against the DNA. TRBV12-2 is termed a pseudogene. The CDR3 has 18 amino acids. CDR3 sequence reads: CASRLAAGGLYSNQPQHF. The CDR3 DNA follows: TGTGCAAGTCGCTTAGCGGCAGGGGGCCTTTATAGCAATCAGCCCCAGCATTTT.

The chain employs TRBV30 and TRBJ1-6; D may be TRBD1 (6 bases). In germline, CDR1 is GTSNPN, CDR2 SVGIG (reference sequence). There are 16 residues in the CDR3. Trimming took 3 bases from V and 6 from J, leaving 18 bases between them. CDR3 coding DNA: TGTGCCTGGAGGTCCCCAATGACAGGTTTTAATTCACCCCTCCACTTT. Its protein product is CAWRSPMTGFNSPLHF.

The DNA of the CDR3 is TGTGCCAGCAGGGACACAGGGGTCGGTGGCTACACCTTC. This gives the protein CASRDTGVGGYTF. The chain recombines TRBV6-5 with TRBJ1-2; 7 bases line up with TRBD1. CDR1 and CDR2 from the germline V gene are MNHEY and SVGAGI. The V segment lost 6 bases and the J segment 7 bases; nucleotides outside the gene matches: 8. The CDR3 is made up of 13 amino acids.